This record looks at one T cell receptor beta chain sequence and its context. Its binding antigen is unknown. Base qualities were left out, and no much larger clone turns up one base away. From the cysteine up to the phenylalanine, the CDR3 has a length of 13 residues. The read is trimmed to its CDR3 DNA, 39 bases read in frame from base 1. At the junction V is shortened by 2 bases and J by 2 bases, with 9 bases in between. CDR1 and CDR2 (DFQATT, SNEGSKA) derive from the germline V gene (reference sequence). The data were taken from a study of T-cell memory formation after mild COVID-19 (dated by TCRdb to the early 2020s). Regarding the research as a whole: TCR sequence clusters from the two donors were largely donor specific. In a couple of donors, T-cell clones that expanded and contracted after mild COVID-19 were tracked by sequencing TCRalpha and TCRbeta repertoires over time. Two young, previously healthy adult volunteers made up the cohort, one male and one female. The study at large found these results: SARS-CoV-2 specificity of the second-wave clones peaking on day 37 was not confirmed. The study covered only a couple of mild cases, and larger cohorts including severe cases with pre-infection samples were considered necessary. From day 15 to 85, contracting clones showed balanced CD4/CD8 phenotypes, whereas a second wave of clones that expanded from day 15 to 37 leaned towards CD4+. Some responding clones were detected in pre-infection memory, suggesting pre-existing cross-reactive memory T cells joined the SARS-CoV-2 response. Contracting CD4+ clones turned up mainly in the CM and EM memory subsets, whereas EMRA was where CD8+ clones were enriched.

PBMCs were isolated by Ficoll-Paque density gradient centrifugation. This sample was sequenced with an Illumina NovaSeq 6000. Using 5'RACE with constant-segment primers, TCRalpha and TCRbeta cDNA libraries were constructed, with sample barcodes and unique molecular identifiers added in the process. Trizol reagent was used to extract RNA from every sample. Amplification of the libraries took two PCR steps, and the second step added a second sample barcode plus Illumina TruSeq adapters. Sequencing of the libraries was done on an Illumina NovaSeq, producing 2 x 150 bp paired-end reads. In the paper's pipeline: With migec v1.2.7, reads were demultiplexed and then collapsed into UMI-guided consensus sequences. Using mixcr v2.1.11, UMI consensuses were aligned to TRA and TRB V and J templates and then assembled into clonotypes. Clonotypes were classified as expanded or contracted when called significant by both edgeR and NoisET, with noise models trained on biological replicates. For edgeR calls, a false discovery rate-adjusted p below 0.01 and a log2 fold-change threshold of 1 were applied. PCA with hierarchical clustering of max-normalized trajectories of the 1000 most abundant clonotypes was used as exploratory dynamics analysis. Each responding clone was given a CD4 or CD8 phenotype based on the CD4+ and CD8+ repertoires, which had been sequenced separately. In-frame beta chains were kept once TCRdb had trimmed the public reads at Q25 with fastp and called clones with MiXCR. Entries are consolidated by CDR3 protein sequence, retaining the most common genes and DNA. For this entry, the V and J calls and clone size follow TCRdb and not the study's own pipeline. Recorded for this sample are 110,000 to 150,000 distinct CDR3 sequences; about 25% of them occurred a single time. The top ten hold approximately 24% of the sample.

The source of this sequence is an adult woman who had mild COVID-19 (a few samples of this study predate the infection). The sample titles of this study are shuffled in the database, so cell type and time point are left out; the donor was told from shared clones. Recombination linked TRBV20-1 to TRBJ2-5; TRBD1 is a possible D gene, resting on 5 matching bases. Sample: PBMCs or a T cell subset sorted from them (not recorded which). The bases are TGCAGTGCTAGACCGCAGGGACAAGAGACCCAGTACTTC. Its protein is CSARPQGQETQYF.